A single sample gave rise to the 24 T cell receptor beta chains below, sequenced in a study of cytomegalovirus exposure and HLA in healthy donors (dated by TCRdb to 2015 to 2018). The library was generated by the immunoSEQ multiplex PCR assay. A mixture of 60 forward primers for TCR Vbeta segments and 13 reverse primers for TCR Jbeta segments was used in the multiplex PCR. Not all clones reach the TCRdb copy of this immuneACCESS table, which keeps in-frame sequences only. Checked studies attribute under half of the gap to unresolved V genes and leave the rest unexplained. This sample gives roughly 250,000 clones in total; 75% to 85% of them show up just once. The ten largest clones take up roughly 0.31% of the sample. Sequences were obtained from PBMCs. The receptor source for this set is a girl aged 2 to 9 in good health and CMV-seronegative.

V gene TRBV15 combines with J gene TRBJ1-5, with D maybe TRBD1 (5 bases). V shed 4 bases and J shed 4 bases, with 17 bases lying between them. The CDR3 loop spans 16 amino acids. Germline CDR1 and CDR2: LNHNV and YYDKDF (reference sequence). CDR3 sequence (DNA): TGTGCCACCAGCATCCATCCCAGGGTGGATAATCAGCCCCAGCATTTT. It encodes CATSIHPRVDNQPQHF.

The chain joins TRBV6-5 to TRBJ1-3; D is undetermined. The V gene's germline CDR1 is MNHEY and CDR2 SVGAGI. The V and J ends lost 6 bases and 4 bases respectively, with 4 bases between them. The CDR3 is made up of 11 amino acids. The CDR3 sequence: CASRQGNTIYF. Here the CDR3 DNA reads TGTGCCAGCAGACAGGGAAACACCATATATTTT.

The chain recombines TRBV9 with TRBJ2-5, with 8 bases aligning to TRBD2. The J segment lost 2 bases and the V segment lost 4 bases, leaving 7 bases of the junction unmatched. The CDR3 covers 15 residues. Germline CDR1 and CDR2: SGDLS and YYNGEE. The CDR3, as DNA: TGTGCCAGCAGCAGGGCGGGAGGCCCACAAGAGACCCAGTACTTC. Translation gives CASSRAGGPQETQYF.

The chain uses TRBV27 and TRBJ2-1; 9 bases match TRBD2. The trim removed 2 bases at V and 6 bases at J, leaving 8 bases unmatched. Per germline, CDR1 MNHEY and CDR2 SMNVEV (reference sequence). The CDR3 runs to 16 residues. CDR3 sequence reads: CASSLLQLAGVNEQFF. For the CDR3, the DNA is TGTGCCAGCAGTTTACTCCAACTAGCGGGCGTCAATGAGCAGTTCTTC.

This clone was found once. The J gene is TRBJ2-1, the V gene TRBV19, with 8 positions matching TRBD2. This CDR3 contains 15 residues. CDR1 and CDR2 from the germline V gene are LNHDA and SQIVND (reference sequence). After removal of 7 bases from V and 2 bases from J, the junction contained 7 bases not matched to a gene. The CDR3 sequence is CASTQLAAPYNEQFF. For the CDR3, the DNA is TGTGCCAGTACTCAACTAGCGGCCCCCTACAATGAGCAGTTCTTC.

The CDR3 spells CASSFIPTTPIPGELFF. The CDR3 nucleotides are TGCGCCAGCAGCTTTATTCCGACTACACCTATTCCCGGGGAGCTGTTTTTT. The chain joins TRBV5-1 to TRBJ2-2, with a possible D match to TRBD2 (5 bases). CDR1 is SGHRS, CDR2 YFSETQ, per germline. This CDR3 comprises 17 residues. With 2 bases removed from V and 6 bases from J, the gap between germline ends came to 20 bases.

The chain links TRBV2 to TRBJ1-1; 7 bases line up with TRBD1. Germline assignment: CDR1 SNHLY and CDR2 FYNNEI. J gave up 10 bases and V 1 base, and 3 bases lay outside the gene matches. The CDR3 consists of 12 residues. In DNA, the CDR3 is TGTGCCAGCAGTGAAGGGACAGGTACAGCTTTCTTT. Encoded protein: CASSEGTGTAFF.

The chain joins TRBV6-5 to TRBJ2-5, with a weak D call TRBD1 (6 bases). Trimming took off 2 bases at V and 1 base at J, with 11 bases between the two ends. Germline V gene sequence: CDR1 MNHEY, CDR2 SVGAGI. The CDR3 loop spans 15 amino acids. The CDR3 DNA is TGTGCCAGCAGTTACGCCCCGGACAGCCAAGAGACCCAGTACTTC. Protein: CASSYAPDSQETQYF.

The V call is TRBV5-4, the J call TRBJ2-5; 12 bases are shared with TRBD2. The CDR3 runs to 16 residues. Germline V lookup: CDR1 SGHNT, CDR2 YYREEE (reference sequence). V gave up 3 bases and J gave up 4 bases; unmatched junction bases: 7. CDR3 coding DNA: TGTGCCAGCAGCTCCTGGACTAGCGGGGAACGAGAGACCCAGTACTTC. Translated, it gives CASSSWTSGERETQYF.

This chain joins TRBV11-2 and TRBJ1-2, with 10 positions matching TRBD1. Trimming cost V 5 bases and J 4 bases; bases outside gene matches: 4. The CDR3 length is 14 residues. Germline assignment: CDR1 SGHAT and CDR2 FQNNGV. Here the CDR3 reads CASSPGQGIYGYTF. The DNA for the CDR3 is TGTGCCAGCAGCCCGGGACAGGGGATCTATGGCTACACCTTC.

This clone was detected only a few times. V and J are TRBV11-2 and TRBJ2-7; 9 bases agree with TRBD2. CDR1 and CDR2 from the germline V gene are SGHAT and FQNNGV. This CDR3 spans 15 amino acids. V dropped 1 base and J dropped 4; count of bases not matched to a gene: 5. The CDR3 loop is CASSLGLAGSYEQYF. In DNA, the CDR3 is TGTGCCAGCAGCTTAGGGCTAGCGGGGTCATACGAGCAGTACTTC.

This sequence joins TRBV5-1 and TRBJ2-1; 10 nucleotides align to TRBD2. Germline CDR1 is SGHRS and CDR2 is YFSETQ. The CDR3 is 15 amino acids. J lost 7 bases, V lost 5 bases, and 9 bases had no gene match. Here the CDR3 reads CASSFLAGVWNEQFF. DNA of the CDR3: TGCGCCAGCAGTTTCCTAGCGGGGGTGTGGAATGAGCAGTTCTTC. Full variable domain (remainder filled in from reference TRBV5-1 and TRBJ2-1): KAGVTQTPRYLIKTRGQQVTLSCSPISGHRSVSWYQQTPGQGLQFLFEYFSETQRNKGNFPGRFSGRQFSNSRSEMNVSTLELGDSALYLCASSFLAGVWNEQFFGPGTRLTVL.

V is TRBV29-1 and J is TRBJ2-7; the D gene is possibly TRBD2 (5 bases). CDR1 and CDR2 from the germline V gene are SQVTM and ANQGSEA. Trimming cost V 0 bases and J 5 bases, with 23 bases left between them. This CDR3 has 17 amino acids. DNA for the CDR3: TGCAGCGTTGAAGATCGGGGTATGGGTCCTCCTTTTAACGAGCAGTACTTC. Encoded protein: CSVEDRGMGPPFNEQYF.

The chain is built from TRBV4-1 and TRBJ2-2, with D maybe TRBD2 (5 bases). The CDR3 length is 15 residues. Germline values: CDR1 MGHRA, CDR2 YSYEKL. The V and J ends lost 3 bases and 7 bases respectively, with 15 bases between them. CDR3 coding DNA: TGCGCCAGCAGCCACTCAGACCGACGGGGCGGGGAGCTGTTTTTT. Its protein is CASSHSDRRGGELFF.

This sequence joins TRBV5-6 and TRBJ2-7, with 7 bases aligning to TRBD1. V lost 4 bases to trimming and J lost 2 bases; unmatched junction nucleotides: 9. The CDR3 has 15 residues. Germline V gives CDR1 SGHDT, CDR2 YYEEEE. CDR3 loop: CASSVPGQRPYEQYF. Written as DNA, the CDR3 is TGTGCCAGCAGCGTTCCGGGACAGAGACCCTACGAGCAGTACTTC.

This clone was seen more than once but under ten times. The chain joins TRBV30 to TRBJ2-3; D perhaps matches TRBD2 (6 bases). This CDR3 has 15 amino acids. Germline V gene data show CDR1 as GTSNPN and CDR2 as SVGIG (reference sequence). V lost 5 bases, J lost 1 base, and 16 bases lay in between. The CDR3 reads CAWGRAGSGTDTQYF. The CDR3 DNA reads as TGTGCCTGGGGCAGGGCGGGATCTGGCACAGATACGCAGTATTTT.

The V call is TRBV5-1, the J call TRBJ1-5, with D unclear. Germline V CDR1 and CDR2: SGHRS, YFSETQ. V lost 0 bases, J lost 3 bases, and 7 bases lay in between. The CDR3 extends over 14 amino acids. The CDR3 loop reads CASSLDGDNQPQHF. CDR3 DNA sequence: TGCGCCAGCAGCTTGGATGGAGACAATCAGCCCCAGCATTTT.

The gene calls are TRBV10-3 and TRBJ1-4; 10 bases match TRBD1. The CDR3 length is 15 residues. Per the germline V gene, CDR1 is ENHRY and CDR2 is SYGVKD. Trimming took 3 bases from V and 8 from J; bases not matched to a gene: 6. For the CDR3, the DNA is TGTGCCATCAGTGACCGACAGGGGGCGCGGGAAAAACTGTTTTTT. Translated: CAISDRQGAREKLFF.

Written as DNA, the CDR3 is TGTGCCAGCCCGCGGGAGTGGGGAATCAGTGAGCAGTTCTTC. Amino acids: CASPREWGISEQFF. The chain recombines TRBV2 with TRBJ2-1; 7 nucleotides agree with TRBD2. CDR1 is SNHLY, CDR2 FYNNEI, per germline. V lost 8 bases and J lost 9; bases outside the gene matches: 13. The CDR3 loop spans 14 amino acids.

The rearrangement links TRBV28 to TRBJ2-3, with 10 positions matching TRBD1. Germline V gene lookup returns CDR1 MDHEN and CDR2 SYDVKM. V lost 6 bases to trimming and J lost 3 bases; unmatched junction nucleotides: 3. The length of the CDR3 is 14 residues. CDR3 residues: CASRAGQGTDTQYF. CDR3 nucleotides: TGTGCCAGCAGAGCGGGACAGGGGACAGATACGCAGTATTTT.

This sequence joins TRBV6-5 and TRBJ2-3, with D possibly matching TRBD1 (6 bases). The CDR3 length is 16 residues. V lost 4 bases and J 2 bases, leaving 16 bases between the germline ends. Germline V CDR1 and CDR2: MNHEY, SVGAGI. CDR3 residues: CASSSLNGQLTDTQYF. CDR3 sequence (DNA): TGTGCCAGCAGTTCTTTGAACGGACAGCTCACAGATACGCAGTATTTT.

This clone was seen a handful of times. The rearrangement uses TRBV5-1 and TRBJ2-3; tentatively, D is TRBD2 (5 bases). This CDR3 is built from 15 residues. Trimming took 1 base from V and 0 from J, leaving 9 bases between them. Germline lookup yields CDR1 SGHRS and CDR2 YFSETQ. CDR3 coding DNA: TGCGCCAGCAGCTTGTTGAGCGGTAGCACAGATACGCAGTATTTT. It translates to CASSLLSGSTDTQYF.

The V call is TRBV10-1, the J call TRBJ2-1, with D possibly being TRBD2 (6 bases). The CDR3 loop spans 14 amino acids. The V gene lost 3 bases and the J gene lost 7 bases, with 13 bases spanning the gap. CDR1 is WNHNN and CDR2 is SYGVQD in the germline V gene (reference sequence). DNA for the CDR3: TGCGCCAGCAGTGACTCTAGCGCCCAGAATGAGCAGTTCTTC. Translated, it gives CASSDSSAQNEQFF.

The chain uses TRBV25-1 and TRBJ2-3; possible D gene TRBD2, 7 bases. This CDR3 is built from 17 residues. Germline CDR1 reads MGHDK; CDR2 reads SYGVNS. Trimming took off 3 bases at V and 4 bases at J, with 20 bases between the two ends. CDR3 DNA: TGTGCCAGCAGTGAGGAGGGGGGGGCGGTAGCCGCAGATACGCAGTATTTT. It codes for CASSEEGGAVAADTQYF. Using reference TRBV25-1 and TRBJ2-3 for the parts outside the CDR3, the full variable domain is EADIYQTPRYLVIGTGKKITLECSQTMGHDKMYWYQQDPGMELHLIHYSYGVNSTEKGDLSSESTVSRIRTEHFPLTLESARPSHTSQYLCASSEEGGAVAADTQYFGPGTRLTVL.